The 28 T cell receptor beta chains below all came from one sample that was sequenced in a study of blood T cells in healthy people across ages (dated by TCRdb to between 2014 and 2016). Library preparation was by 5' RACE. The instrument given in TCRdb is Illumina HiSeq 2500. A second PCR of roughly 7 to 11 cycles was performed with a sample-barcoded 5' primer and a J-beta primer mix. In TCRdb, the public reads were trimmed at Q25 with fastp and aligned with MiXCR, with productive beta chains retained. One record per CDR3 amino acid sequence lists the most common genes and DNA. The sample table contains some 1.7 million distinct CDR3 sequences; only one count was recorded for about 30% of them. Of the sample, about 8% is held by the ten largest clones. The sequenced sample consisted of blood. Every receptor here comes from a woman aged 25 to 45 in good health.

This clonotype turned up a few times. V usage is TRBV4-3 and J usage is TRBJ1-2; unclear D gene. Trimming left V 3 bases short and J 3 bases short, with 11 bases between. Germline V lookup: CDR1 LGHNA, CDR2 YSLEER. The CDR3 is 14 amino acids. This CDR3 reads CASSHLTGDYGYTF. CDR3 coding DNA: TGCGCCAGCAGCCACCTGACTGGAGACTATGGCTACACCTTC.

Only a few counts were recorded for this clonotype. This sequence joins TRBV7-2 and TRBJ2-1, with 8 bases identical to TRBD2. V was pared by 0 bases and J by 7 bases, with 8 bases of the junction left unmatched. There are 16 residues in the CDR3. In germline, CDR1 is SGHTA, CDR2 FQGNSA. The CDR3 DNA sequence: TGTGCCAGCAGCTTAGCAAGCGCGGGAGGTAGGAATGAGCAGTTCTTC. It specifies CASSLASAGGRNEQFF.

CDR3 nucleotide sequence: TGTGCCAGCAGCGTCCGGGACAGGGCTCCCCGCTCTGGAAACACCATATATTTT. Residues: CASSVRDRAPRSGNTIYF. The chain links TRBV11-2 to TRBJ1-3; 9 nucleotides align to TRBD1. The CDR3 is 18 amino acids. Germline V lookup: CDR1 SGHAT, CDR2 FQNNGV. Trimming cost V 5 bases and J 0 bases; bases outside gene matches: 11.

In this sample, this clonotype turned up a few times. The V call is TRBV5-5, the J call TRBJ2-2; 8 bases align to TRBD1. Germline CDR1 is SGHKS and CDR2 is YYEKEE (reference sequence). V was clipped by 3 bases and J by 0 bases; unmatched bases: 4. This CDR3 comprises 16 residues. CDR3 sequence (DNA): TGTGCCAGCAGCTCAACAGGGGGGACGAACACCGGGGAGCTGTTTTTT. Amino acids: CASSSTGGTNTGELFF.

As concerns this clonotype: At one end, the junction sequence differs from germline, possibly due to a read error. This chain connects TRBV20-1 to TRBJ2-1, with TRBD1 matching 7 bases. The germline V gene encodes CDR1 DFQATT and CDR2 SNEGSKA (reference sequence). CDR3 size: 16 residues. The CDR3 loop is CSARDFRGRGGNERFF. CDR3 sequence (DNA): TGCAGTGCTAGAGATTTTCGGGGTAGAGGGGGCAATGAGCGGTTCTTC.

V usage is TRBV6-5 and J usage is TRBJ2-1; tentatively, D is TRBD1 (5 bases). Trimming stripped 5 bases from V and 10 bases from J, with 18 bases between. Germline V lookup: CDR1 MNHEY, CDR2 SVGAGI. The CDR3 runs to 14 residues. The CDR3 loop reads CASSRAGYPYEQFF. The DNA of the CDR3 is TGTGCCAGCAGTCGCGCAGGGTACCCCTACGAGCAGTTCTTC.

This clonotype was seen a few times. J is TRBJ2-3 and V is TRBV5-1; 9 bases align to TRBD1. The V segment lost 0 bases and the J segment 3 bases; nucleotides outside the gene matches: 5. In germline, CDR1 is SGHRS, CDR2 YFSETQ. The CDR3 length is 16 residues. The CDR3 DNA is TGCGCCAGCAGCTTGGTGGGACAGGGTACGACAGATACGCAGTATTTT. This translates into CASSLVGQGTTDTQYF.

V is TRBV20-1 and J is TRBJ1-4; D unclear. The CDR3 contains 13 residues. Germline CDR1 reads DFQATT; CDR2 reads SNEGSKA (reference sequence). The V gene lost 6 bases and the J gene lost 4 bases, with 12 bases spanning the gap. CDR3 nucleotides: TGCAGTGCCCCGGGAACTTTTAATGAAAAACTGTTTTTT. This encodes CSAPGTFNEKLFF.

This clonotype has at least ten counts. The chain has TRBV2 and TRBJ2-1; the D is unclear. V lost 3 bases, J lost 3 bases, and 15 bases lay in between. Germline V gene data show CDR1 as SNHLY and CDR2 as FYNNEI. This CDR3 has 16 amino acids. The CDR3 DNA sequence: TGTGCCAGCAGTGACCCCCGCGCCAACGGCTACAATGAGCAGTTCTTC. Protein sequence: CASSDPRANGYNEQFF.

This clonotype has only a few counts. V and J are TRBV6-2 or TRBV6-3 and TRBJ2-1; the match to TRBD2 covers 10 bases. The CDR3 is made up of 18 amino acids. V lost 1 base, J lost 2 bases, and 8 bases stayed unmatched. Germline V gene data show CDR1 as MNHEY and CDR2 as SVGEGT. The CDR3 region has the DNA TGTGCCAGCAGTTACTTCCCGGGGAGCGGGAGGGCCTACAATGAGCAGTTCTTC. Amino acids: CASSYFPGSGRAYNEQFF.

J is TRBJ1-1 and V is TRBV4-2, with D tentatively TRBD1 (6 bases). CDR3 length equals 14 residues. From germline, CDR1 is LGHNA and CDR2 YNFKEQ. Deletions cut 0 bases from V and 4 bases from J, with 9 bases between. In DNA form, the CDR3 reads TGTGCCAGCAGCCAAGATGCCAGGGGCACTGAAGCTTTCTTT. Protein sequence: CASSQDARGTEAFF.

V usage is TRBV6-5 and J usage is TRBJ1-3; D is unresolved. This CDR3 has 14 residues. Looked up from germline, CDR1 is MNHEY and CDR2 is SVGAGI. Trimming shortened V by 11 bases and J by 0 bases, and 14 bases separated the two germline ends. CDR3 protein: CACNYEVSGNTIYF. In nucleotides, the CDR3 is TGTGCCTGCAATTACGAAGTCTCTGGAAACACCATATATTTT.

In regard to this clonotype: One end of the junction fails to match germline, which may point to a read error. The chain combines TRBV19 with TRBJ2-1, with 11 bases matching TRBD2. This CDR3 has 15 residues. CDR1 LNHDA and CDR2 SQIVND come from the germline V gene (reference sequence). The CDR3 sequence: CASRLTSGSFNERFF. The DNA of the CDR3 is TGCGCCAGTAGGCTAACTAGCGGGAGTTTCAATGAGCGGTTCTTC.

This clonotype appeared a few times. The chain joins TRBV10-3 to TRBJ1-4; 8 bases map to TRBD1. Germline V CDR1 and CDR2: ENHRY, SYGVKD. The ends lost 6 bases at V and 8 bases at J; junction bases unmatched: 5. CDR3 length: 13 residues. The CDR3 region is CAISEGQEEKLFF. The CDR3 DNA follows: TGTGCCATCAGCGAGGGACAGGAGGAAAAACTGTTTTTT.

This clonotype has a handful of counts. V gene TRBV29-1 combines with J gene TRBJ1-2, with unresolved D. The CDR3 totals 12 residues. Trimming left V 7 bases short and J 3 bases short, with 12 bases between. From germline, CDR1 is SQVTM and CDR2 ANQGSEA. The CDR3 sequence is CSALPQYYGYTF. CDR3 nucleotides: TGCAGCGCCCTACCGCAGTACTATGGCTACACCTTC.

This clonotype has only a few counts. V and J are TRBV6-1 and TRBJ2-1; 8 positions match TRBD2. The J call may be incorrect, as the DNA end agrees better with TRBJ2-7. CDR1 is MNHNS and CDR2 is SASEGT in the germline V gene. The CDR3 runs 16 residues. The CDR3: CASRQAGAISYNEQYF. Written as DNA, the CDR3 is TGTGCCAGCAGACAAGCGGGAGCGATCTCCTACAATGAGCAGTACTTC.

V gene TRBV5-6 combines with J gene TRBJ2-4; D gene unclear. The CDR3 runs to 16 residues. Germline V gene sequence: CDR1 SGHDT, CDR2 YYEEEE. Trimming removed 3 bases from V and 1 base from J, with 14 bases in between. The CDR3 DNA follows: TGTGCCAGCAGCTCCATAGAAGTAATGGCCAAAAACATTCAGTACTTC. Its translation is CASSSIEVMAKNIQYF.

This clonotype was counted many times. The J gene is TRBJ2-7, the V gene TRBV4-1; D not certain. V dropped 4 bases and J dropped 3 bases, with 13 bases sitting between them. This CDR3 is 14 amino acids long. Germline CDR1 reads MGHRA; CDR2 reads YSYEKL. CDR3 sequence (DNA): TGCGCCAGCAGCCTGACCGAGCGAGACTACGAGCAGTACTTC. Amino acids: CASSLTERDYEQYF.

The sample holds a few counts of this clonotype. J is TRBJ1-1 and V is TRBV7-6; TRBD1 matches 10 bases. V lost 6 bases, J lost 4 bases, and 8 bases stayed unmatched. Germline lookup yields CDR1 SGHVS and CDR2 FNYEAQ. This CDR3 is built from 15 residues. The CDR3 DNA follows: TGTGCCAGCAGTTCAGAGACAGGGGGCATCACTGAAGCTTTCTTT. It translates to CASSSETGGITEAFF.

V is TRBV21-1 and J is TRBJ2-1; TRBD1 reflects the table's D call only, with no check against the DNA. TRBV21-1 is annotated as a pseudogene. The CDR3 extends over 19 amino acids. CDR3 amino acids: CASDKGGQEKLHRYNEQFF. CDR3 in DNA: TGTGCCAGCGACAAAGGGGGACAGGAAAAACTTCACCGCTACAATGAGCAGTTCTTC.

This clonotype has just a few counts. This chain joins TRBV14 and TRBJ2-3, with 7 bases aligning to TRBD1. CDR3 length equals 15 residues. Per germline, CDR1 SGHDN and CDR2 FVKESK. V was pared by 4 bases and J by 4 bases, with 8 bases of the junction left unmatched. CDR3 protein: CASSRLQGSADTQYF. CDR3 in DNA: TGTGCCAGCAGCCGATTACAGGGGTCGGCAGATACGCAGTATTTT.

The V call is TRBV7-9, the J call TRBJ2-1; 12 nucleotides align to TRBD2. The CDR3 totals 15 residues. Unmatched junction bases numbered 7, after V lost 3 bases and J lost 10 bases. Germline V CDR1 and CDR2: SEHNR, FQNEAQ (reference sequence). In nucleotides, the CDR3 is TGTGCCAGCAGCTTGGCTAGCGGGGGGGCCGGGGAGCAGTTCTTC. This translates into CASSLASGGAGEQFF.

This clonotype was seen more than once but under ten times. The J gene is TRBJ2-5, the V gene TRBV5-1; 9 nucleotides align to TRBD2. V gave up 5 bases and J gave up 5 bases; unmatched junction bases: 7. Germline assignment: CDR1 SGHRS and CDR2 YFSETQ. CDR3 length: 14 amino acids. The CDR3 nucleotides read TGCGCCAGCAGACAGCGGGGGGACGAGGAGACCCAGTACTTC. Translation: CASRQRGDEETQYF. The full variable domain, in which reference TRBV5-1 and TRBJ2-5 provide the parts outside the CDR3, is KAGVTQTPRYLIKTRGQQVTLSCSPISGHRSVSWYQQTPGQGLQFLFEYFSETQRNKGNFPGRFSGRQFSNSRSEMNVSTLELGDSALYLCASRQRGDEETQYFGPGTRLLVL.

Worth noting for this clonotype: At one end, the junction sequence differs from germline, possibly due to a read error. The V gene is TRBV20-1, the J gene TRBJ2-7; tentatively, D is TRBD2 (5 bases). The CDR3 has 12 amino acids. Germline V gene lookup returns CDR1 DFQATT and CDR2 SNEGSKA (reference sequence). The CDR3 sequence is CCASRSFDEQYF. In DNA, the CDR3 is TGCTGTGCTAGCAGGTCCTTCGACGAGCAGTACTTC.

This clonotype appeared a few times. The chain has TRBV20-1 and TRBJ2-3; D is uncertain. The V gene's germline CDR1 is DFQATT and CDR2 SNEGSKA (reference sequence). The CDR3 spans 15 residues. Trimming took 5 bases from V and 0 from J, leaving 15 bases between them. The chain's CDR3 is CSAQHRQSSTDTQYF. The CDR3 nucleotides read TGCAGTGCTCAACATAGGCAGAGTAGCACAGATACGCAGTATTTT.

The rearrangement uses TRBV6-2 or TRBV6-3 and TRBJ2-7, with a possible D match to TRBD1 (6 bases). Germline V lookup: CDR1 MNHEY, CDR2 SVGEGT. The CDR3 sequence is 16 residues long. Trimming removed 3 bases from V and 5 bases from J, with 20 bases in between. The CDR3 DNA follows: TGTGCCAGCAGTTATTCGTATCGGACAGTCAGCGACGAGCAGTACTTC. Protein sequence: CASSYSYRTVSDEQYF.

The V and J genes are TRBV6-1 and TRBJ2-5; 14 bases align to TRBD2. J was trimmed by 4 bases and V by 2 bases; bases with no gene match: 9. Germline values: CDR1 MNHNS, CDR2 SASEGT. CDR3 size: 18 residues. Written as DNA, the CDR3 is TGTGCCAGCAGTGAAATGACTAGCGGGGGGGCTTCGAGAGAGACCCAGTACTTC. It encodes CASSEMTSGGASRETQYF.

In DNA form, the CDR3 reads TGCAGTGCTAGTCTAGCGTCGAGGGCGGTGCAGTTCTTC. Translation gives CSASLASRAVQFF. The genes are TRBV20-1 and TRBJ2-1; the D gene is possibly TRBD2 (6 bases). This CDR3 has 13 residues. Germline values: CDR1 DFQATT, CDR2 SNEGSKA (reference sequence). Trimming took 3 bases from V and 12 from J, leaving 18 bases between them.